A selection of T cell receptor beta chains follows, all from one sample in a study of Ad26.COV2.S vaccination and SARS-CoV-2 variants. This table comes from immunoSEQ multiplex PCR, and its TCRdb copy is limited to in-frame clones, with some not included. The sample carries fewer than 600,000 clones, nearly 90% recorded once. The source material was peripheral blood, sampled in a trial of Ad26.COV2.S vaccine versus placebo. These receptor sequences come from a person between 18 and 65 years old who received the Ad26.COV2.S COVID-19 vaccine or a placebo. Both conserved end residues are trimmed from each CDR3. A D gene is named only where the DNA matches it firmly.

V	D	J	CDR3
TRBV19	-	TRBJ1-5	ASRGQIHSNQPQH
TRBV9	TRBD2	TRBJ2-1	ASSLGTSPLEQF
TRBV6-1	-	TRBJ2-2	ASSEWTAHANTGELF
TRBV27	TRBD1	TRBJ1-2	ASSGKPGQGGYT
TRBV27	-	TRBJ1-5	ASSATPVQPQH
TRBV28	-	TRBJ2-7	ASSHRASYEQY
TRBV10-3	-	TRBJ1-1	AISEAAYTEAF
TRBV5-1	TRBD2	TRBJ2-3	ASSKTSGISDTQY
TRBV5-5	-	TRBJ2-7	ASSPLRAGSYEQY
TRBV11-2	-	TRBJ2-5	ASSDDGTLDQETQY
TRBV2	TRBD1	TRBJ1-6	ASSGQGPALNSPLH
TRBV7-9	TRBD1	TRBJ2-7	ASNSGTGGYEQY
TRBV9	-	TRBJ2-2	ASSEQGHTGELF
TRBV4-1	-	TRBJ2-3	ASSQEARQAGDTQY
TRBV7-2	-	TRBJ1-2	ASSGYREPNYGYT
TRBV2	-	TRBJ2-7	ASRQGGVSRED